The present TCR beta chain was sequenced within a study of sequential checkpoint blockade in melanoma (dated by TCRdb to the late 2010s). Study-level background: In a 1:1 randomization, patients received either first-line nivolumab then ipilimumab (arm A) or ipilimumab then nivolumab (arm B). Maintenance nivolumab came after each of the two trial sequences.

The CDR3 goes from the cysteine to the phenylalanine over 15 residues. The kept DNA is CDR3 alone, 45 bases in frame from the first base. V is reduced by 3 bases and J by 6 bases, leaving a spacing of 16 bases between them. Reading the germline V gene (reference sequence) gives CDR1 MNHEY and CDR2 SMNVEV. The intended sense of this specimen's treatment or condition label: randomized to nivolumab then ipilimumab (arm A) or the reverse (arm B). Prior DNA-damaging chemotherapy had not been received by any trial patient. Live CD3+CD8+ cells negative for CD19 and CD56 were sorted from thawed PBMCs on a FACS Aria II flow cytometer. Samples were obtained from patients with melanoma enrolled in CheckMate 064, a randomized, open-label phase II trial of sequential checkpoint blockade. Peripheral blood mononuclear cells were collected by leukapheresis, purified using Ficoll-Paque, and frozen in human serum containing roughly 10% DMSO. Immediately after sorting, the purity of sorted blood CD3+CD8+ cells was verified to be >95%, after which DNA was extracted.

The immunoSEQ Assay was used to immunosequence TCRbeta CDR3 regions from genomic DNA. Before high-throughput sequencing, genomic DNA was amplified using bias-controlled multiplex PCR. The paper's processing steps were these. To quantify the absolute abundance of each unique TCRbeta CDR3 region, the sequences were collapsed and filtered. Clonality, defined as 1 minus Pielou's evenness, was calculated using only productive rearrangements. Clones with significantly greater frequencies in on-treatment versus baseline samples were identified using a previously published method. The source is immuneACCESS, and TCRdb retained only in-frame sequences with V and J called. Part of the clones is not carried over; for the studies checked, unresolved V genes explain less than half of this, and the remainder is unexplained. That table gives V, J and clone size, and the DNA gave D and trimming. The sample table records approximately 26,000 clones; 77% of these occur just once. The ten largest clones capture 22% of the sample.

Of note for this clone: Its recognized antigen is unknown. The sample holds no much larger clone one base away, and base qualities are not on file.

Points the paper makes about the study in general: The model for predicting response that combines TCR metrics with mutation burden needs to be validated in larger, independent patient cohorts.

The input for sequencing was CD8+ T cells sorted from blood (inferred from file names), taken from a patient given nivolumab and ipilimumab in sequence. The receptor was derived from a human donor with melanoma. The chain was built from TRBV27 and TRBJ2-3; 5 matching bases give a weak D call of TRBD2. The CDR3 sequence is CASSFPGGGWDTQYF. Here is the DNA: TGTGCCAGCAGTTTCCCTGGAGGTGGGTGGGATACGCAGTATTTT.